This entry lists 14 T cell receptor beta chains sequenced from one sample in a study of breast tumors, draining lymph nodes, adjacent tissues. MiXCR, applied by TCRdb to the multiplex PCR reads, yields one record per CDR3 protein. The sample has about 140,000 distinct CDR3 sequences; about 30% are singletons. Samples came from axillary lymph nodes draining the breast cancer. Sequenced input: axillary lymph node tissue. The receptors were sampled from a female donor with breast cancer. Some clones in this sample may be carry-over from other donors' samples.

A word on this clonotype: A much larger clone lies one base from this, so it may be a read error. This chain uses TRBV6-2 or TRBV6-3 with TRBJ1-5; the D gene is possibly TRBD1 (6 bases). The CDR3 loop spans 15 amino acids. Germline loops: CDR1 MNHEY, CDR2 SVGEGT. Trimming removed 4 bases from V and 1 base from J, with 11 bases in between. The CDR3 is CASSSSDSSNQPQHF. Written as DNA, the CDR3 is TGTGCCAGCAGTTCCTCGGACAGCAGCAATCAGCCCCAGCATTTT.

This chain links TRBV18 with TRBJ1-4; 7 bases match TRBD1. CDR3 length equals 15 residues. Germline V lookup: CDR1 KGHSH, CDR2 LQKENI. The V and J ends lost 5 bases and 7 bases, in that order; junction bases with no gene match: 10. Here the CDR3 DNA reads TGTGCCAGCTCAACTACGACAGGGCCAGGTGAAAAACTGTTTTTT. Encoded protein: CASSTTTGPGEKLFF. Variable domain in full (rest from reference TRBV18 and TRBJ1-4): NAGVMQNPRHLVRRRGQEARLRCSPMKGHSHVYWYRQLPEEGLKFMVYLQKENIIDESGMPKERFSAEFPKEGPSILRIQQVVRGDSAAYFCASSTTTGPGEKLFFGSGTQLSVL.

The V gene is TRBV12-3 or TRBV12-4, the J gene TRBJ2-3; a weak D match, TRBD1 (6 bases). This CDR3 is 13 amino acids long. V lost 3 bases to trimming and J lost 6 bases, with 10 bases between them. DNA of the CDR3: TGTGCCAGCAGTTTGGGGGCCCTGGATACGCAGTATTTT. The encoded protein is CASSLGALDTQYF.

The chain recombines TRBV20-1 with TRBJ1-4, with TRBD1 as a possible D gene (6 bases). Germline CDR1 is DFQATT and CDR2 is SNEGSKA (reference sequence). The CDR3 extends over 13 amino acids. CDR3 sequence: CSALRTANEKLFF. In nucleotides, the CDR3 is TGCAGCGCTCTCAGGACAGCTAATGAAAAACTGTTTTTT.

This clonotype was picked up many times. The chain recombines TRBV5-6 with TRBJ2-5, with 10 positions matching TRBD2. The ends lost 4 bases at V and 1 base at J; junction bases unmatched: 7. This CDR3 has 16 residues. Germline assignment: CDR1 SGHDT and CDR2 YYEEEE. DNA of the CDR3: TGTGCCAGCAGCCCATTAGCGGGGGGCACCCAAGAGACCCAGTACTTC. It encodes CASSPLAGGTQETQYF.

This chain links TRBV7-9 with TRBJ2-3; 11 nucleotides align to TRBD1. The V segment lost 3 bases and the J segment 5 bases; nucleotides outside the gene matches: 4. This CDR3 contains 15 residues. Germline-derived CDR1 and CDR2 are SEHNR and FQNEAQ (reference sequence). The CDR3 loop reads CASSLGQGGVDTQYF. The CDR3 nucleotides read TGTGCCAGCAGCTTGGGACAGGGGGGAGTAGATACGCAGTATTTT.

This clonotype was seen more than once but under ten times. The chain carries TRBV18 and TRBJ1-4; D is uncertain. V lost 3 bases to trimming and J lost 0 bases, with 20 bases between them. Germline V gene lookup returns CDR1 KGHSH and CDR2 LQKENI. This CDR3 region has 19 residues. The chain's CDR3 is CASSPLVLDGLATNEKLFF. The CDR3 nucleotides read TGTGCCAGCTCACCGTTAGTTTTGGACGGTCTTGCAACTAATGAAAAACTGTTTTTT.

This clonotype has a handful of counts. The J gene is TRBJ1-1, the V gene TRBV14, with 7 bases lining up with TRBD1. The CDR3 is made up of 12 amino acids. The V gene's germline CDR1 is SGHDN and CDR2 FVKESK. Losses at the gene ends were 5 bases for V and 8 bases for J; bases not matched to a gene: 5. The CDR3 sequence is CASSVPGQEAFF. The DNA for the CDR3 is TGTGCCAGCAGCGTGCCGGGACAGGAAGCTTTCTTT.

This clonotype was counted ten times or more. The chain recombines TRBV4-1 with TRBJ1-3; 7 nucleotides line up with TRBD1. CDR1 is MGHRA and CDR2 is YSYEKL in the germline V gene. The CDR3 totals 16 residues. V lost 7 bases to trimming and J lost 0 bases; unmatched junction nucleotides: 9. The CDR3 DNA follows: TGCGCCAGCAACCGGGACAGCTATATCTCTGGAAACACCATATATTTT. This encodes CASNRDSYISGNTIYF.

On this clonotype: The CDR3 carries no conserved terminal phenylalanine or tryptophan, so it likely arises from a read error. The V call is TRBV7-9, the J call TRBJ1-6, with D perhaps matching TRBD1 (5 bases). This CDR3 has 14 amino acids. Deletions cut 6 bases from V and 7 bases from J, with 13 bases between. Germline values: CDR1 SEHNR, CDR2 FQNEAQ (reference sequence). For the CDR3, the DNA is TGTGCCAGCAGAACAGACAGTCAAAATTCACCCCTCCACCCT. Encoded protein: CASRTDSQNSPLHP.

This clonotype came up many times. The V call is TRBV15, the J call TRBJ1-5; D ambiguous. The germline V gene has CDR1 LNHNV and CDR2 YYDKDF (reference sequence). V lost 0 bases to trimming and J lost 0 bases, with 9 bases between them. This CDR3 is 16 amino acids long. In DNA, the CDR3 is TGTGCCACCAGCAGAGATACCCGGAATAGCAATCAGCCCCAGCATTTT. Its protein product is CATSRDTRNSNQPQHF.

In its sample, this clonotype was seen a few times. CDR3 residues: CASSLGGGRNTEAFF. CDR3 nucleotides: TGTGCCAGCAGCTTAGGGGGGGGGAGGAACACTGAAGCTTTCTTT. The chain couples TRBV7-8 to TRBJ1-1; D is possibly TRBD1 (5 bases). Per germline, CDR1 SGHVS and CDR2 FQNEAQ. This CDR3 has 15 amino acids. The V end was cut by 1 base, the J end by 1 base, with 10 bases between.

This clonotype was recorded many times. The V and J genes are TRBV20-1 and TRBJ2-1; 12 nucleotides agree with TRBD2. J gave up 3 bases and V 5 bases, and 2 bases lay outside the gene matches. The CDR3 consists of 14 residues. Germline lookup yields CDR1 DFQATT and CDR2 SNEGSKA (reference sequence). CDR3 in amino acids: CSAPSGGDYNEQFF. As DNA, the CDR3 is TGCAGTGCTCCTAGCGGGGGGGACTACAATGAGCAGTTCTTC.

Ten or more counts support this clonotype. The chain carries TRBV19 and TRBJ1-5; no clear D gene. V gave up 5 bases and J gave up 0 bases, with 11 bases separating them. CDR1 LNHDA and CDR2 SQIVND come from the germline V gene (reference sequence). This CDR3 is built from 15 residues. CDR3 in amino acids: CASSSTYNSNQPQHF. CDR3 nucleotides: TGTGCCAGTAGTTCCACCTACAATAGCAATCAGCCCCAGCATTTT.